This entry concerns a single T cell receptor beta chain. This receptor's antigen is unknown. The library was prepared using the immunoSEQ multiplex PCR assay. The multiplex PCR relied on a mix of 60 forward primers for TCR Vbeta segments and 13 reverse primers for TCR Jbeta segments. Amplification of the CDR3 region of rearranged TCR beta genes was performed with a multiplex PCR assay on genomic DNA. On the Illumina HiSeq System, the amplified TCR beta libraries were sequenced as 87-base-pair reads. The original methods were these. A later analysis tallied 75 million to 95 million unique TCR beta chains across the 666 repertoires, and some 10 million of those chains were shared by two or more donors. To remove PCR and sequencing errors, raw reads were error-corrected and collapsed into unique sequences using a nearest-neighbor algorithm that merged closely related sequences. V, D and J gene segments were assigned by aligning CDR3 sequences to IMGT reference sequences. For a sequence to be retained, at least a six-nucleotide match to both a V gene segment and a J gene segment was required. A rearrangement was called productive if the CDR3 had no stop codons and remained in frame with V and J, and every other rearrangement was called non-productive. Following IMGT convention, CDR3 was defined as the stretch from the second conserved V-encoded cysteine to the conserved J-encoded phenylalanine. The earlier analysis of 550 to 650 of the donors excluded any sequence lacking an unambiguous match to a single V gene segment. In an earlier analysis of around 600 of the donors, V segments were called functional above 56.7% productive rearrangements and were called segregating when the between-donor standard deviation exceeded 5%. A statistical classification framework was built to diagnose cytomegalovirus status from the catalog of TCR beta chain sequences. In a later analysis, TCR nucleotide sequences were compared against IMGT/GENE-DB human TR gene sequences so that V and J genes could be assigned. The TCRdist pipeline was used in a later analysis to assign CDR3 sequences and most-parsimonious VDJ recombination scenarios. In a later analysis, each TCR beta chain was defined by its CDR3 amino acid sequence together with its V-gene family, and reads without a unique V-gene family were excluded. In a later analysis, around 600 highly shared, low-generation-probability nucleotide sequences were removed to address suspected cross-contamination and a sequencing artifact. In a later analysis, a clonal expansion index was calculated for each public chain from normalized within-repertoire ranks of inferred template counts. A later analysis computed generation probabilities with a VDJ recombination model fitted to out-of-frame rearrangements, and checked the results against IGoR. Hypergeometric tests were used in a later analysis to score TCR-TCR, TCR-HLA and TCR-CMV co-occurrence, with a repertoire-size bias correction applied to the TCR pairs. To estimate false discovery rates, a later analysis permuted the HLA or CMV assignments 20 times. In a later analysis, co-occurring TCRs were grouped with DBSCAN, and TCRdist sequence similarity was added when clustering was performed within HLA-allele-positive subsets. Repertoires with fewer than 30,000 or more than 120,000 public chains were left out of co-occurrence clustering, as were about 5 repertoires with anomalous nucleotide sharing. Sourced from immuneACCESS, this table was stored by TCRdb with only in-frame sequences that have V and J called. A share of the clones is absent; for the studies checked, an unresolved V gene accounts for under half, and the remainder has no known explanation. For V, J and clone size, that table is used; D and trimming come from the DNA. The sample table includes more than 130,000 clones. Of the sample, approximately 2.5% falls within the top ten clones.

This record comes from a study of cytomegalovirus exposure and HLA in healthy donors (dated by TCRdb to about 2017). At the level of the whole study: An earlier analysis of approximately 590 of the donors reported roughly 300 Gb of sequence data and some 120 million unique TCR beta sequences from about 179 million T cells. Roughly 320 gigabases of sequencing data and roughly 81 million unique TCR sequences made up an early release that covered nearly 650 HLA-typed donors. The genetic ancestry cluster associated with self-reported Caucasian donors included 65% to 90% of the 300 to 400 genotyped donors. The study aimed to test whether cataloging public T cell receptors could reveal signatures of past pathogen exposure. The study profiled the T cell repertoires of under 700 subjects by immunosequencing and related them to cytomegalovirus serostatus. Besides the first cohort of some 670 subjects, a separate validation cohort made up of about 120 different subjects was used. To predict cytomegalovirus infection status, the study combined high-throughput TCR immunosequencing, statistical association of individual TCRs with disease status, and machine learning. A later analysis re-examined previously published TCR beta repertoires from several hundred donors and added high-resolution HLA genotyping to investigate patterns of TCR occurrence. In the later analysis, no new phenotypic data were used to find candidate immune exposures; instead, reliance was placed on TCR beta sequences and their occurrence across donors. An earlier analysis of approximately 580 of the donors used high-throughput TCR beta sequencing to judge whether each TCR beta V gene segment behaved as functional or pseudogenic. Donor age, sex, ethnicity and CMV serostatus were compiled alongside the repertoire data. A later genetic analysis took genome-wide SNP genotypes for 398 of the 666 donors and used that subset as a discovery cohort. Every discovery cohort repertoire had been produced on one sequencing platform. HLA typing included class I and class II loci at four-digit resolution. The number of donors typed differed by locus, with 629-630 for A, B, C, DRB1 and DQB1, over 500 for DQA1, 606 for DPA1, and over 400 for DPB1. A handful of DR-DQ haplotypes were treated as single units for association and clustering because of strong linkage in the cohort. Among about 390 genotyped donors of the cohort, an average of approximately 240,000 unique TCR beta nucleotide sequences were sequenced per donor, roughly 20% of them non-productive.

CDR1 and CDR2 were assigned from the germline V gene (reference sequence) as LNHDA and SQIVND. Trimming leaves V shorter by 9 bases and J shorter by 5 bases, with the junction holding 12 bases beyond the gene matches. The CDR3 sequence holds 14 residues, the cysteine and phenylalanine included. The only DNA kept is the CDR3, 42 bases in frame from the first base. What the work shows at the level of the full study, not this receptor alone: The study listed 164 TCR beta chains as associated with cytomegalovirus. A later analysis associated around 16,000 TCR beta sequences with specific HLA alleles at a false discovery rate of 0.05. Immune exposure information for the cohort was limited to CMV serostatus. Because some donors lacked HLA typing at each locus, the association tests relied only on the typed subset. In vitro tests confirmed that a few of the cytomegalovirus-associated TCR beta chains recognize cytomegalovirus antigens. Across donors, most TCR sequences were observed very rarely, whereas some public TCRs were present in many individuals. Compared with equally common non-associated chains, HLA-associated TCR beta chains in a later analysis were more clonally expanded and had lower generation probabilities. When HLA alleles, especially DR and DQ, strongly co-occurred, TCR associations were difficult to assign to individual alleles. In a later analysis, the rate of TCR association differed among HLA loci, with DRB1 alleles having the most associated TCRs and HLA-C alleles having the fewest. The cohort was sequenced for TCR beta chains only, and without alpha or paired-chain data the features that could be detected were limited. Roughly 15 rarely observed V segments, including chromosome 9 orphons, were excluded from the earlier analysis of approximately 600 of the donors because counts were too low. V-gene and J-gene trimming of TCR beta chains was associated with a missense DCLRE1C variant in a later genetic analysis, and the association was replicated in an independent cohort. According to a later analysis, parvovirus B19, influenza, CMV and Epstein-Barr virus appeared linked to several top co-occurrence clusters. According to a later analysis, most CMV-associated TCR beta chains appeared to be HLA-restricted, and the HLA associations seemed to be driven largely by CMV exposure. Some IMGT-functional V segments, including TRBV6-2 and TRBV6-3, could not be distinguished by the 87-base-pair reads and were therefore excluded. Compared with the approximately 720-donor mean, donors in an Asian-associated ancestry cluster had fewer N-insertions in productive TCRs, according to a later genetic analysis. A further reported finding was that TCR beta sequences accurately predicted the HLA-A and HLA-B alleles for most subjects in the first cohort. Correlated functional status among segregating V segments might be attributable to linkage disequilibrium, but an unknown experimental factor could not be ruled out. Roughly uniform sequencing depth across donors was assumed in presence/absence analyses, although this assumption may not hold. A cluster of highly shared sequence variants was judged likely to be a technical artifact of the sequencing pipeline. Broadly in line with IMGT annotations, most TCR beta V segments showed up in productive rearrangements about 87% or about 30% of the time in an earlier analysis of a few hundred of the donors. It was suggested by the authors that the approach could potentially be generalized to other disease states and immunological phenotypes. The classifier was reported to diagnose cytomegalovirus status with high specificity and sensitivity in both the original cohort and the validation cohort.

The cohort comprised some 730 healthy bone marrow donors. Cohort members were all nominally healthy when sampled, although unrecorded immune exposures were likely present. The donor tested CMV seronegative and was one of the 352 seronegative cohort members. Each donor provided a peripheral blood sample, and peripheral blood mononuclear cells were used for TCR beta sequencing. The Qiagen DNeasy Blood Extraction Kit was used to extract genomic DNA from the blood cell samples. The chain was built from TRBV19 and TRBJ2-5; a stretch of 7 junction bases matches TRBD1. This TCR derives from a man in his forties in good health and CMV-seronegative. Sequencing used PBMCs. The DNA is TGTGCCAGCTCCCGTCATCGACAGGGCGAGACCCAGTACTTC. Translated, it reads CASSRHRQGETQYF.